The clone carrying this TCR beta chain was recorded a few times. Distinct nucleotide sequences in the sample also encode this CDR3. The sample belongs to a study of somatic mutations in cytotoxic T cells in rheumatoid arthritis. Here immunoSEQ multiplex PCR was the method, and the copy in TCRdb shows in-frame clones only, minus some. The top ten hold more than 6.5% of the sample, which has 14,000 or so clones, just under 80% seen once. Sample: CD8+ T cells sorted from blood. This TCR came from an adult with rheumatoid arthritis.

The CDR3 region has the DNA TGTGCCAGCAGCCAAGAAGCGGGAGAAAGCTTCAGGCTGGGCACTGAAGCTTTCTTT. It is translated as CASSQEAGESFRLGTEAFF. This chain uses TRBV4-2 with TRBJ1-1; D is unresolved. V shed 0 bases and J shed 4 bases, with 24 bases lying between them. Germline assignment: CDR1 LGHNA and CDR2 YNFKEQ. The CDR3 has 19 amino acids.